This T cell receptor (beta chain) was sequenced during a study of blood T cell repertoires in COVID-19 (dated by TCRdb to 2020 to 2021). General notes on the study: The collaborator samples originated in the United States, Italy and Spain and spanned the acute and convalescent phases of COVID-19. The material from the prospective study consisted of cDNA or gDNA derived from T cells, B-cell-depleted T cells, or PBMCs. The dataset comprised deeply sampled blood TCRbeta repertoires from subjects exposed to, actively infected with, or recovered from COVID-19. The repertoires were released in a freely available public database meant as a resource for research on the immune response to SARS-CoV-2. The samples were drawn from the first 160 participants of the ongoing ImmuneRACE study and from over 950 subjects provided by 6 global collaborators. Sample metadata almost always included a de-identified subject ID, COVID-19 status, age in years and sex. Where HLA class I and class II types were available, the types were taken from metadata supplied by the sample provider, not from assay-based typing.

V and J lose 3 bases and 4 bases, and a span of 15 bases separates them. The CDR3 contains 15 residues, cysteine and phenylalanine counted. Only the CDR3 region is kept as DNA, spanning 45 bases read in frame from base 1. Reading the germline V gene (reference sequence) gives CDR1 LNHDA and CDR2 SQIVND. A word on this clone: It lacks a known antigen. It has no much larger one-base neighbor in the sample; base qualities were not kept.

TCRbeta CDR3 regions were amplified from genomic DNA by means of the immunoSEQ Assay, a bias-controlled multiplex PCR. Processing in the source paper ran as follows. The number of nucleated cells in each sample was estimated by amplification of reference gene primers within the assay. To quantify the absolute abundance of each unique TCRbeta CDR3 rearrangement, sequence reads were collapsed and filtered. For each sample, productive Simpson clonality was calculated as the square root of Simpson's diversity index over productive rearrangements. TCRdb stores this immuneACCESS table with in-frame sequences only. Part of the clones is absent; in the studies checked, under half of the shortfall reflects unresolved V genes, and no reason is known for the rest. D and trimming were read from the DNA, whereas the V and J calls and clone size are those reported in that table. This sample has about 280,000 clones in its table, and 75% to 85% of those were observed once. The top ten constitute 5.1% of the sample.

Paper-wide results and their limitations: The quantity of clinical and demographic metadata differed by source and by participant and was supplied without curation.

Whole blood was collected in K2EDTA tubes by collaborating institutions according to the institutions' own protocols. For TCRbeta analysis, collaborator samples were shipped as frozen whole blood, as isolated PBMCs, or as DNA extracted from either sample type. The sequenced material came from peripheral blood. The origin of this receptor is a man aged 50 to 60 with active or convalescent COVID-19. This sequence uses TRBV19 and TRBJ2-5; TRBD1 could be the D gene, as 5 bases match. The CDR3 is CASSMGRSDGETQYF. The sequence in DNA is TGTGCCAGTAGTATGGGGCGGTCCGATGGAGAGACCCAGTACTTC.